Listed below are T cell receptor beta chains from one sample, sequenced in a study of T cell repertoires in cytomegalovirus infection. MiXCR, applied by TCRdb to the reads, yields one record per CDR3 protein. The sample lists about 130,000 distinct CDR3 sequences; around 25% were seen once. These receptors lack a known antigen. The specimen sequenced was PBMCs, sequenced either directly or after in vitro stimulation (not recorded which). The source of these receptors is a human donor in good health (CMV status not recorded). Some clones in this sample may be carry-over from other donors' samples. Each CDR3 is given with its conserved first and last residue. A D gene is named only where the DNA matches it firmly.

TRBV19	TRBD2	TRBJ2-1	CASRTGPGLAGVHEQFF
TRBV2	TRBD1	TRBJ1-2	CASSPQGAFGYGYTF
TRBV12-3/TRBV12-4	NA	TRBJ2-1	CASSPPSVKSYNEQFF
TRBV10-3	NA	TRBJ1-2	CAISEGQTNYGYTF
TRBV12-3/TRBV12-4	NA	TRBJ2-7	CASSLLSYEQYF
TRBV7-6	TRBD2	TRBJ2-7	CASSLATASGSQTYEQYF
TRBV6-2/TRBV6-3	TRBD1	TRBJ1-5	CASRRAQGDQPQHF
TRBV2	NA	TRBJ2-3	CASSETQRPTDTQYF
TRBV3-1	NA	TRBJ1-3	CASSLGGLVSGNTIYF
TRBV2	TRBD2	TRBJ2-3	CASSWTSGSGDTQYF
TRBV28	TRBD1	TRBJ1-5	CASRDRDNQPQHF
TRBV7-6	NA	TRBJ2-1	CASSLAGGTEQFF
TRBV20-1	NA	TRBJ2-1	CSARPTVYNEQFF
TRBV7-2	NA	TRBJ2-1	CASSLDSREQFF
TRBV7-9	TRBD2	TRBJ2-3	CASSPGLAGPSTDTQYF
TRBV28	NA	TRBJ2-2	CASSRWAGTNTGELFF
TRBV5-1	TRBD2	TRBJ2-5	CASSFGPSSGSKETQYF
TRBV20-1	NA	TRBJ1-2	CSARVQGSNYGYTF
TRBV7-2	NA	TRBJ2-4	CASSLEAERIQYF
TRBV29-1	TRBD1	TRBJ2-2	CSVEFGQGYTGELFF
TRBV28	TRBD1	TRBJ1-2	CASRTGGLTLANYGYTF
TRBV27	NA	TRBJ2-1	CASTFLRGGPYNEQFF
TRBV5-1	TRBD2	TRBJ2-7	CASSFTTSGVYEQYF
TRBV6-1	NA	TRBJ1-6	CASSAGTTSPLHF
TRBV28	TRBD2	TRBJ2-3	CASSDPREGADTQYF
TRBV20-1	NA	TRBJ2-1	CSALGPLGGGYNEQFF
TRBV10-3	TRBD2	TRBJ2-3	CATAGEGTDTQYF
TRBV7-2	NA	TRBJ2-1	CASSLQVGQPEQFF
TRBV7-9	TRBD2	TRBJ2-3	CASSLGGGRSDTQYF
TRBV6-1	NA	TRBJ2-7	CASSEGPRDTSYEQYF
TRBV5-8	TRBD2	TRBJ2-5	CASSFGGGQETQYF
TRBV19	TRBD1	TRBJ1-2	CASSIEGTGNYGYTF
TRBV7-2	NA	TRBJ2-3	CASSPRQMGINTQYF
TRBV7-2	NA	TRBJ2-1	CASMALGGSYNEQFF
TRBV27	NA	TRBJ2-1	CASSLFNEQFF
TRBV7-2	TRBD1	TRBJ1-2	CASSLADDRGRSYGYTF
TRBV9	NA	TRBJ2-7	CASSEGGLSSYEQYF
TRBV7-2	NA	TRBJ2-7	CASSSDRRDYEQYF
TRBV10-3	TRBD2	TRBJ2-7	CAISESRLAAYEQYF
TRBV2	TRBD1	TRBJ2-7	CASREGYGQGNEQYF
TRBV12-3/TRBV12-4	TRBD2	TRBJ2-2	CASSPGLAMFLGELFF
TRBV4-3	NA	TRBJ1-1	CASSQDWELLNTEAFF
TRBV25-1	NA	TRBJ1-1	CASSVQQGNTEAFF
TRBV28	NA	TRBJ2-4	CASSRRGVDIQYF
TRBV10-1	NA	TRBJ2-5	CASSDAGSQETQYF
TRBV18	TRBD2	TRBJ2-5	CASSKNGASGVGETQYF